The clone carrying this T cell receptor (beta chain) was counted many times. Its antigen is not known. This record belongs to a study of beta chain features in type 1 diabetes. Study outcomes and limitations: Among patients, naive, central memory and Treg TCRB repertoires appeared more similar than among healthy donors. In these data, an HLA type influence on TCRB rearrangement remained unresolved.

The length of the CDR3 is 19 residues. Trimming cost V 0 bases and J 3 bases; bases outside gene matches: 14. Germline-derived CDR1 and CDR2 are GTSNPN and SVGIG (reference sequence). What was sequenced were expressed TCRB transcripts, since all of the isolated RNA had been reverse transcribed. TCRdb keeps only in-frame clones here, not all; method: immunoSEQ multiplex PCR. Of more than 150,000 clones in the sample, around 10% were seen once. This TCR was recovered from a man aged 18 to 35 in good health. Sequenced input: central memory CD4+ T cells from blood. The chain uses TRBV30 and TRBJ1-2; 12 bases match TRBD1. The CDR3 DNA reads TGTGCCTGGAGTGTACTAACGGGACAGGGGGCTCGGATGTACTATGGCTACACCTTC. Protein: CAWSVLTGQGARMYYGYTF.